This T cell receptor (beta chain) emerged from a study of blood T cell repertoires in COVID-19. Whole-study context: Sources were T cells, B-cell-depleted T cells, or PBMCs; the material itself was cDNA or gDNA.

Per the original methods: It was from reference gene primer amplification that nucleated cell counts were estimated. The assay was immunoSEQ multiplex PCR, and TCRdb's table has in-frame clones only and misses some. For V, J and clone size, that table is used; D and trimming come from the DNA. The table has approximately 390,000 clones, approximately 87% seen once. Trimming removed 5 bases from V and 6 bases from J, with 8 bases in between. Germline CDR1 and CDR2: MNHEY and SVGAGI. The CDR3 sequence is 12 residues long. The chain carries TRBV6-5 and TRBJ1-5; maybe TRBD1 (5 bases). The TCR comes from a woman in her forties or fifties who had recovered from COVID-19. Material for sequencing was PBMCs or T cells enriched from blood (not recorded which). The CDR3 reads CASSLGGQPQHF. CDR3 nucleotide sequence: TGTGCCAGCAGTCTCGGGGGTCAGCCCCAGCATTTT.